These 22 T cell receptor beta chains share one sample of origin, sequenced in a study of blood T cell repertoires in COVID-19. Measured with immunoSEQ multiplex PCR; TCRdb has only the in-frame clones, and not every one. In the table there are fewer than 350,000 clones, around 90% of which are singletons. Sequenced: peripheral blood. The receptors come from a man younger than 35 with active or convalescent COVID-19.

The V gene is TRBV9, the J gene TRBJ2-7; 7 bases are shared with TRBD1. Germline-derived CDR1 and CDR2 are SGDLS and YYNGEE. The CDR3 length is 13 residues. The ends lost 4 bases at V and 2 bases at J; junction bases unmatched: 3. CDR3 amino acids: CASSRDSTYEQYF. In DNA form, the CDR3 reads TGTGCCAGCAGCAGGGACAGTACCTACGAGCAGTACTTC.

CDR3 nucleotide sequence: TGTGCCAGCAGCTTGTCGGAGACTGAAGCTTTCTTT. Translating it yields CASSLSETEAFF. The rearrangement uses TRBV5-6 and TRBJ1-1; no reliable D call. The germline V gene has CDR1 SGHDT and CDR2 YYEEEE. Trimming took off 1 base at V and 5 bases at J, with 6 bases between the two ends. The CDR3 loop spans 12 amino acids. Looking up the rest from reference TRBV5-6 and TRBJ1-1 gives the full variable domain: DAGVTQSPTHLIKTRGQQVTLRCSPKSGHDTVSWYQQALGQGPQFIFQYYEEEERQRGNFPDRFSGHQFPNYSSELNVNALLLGDSALYLCASSLSETEAFFGQGTRLTVV.

The J gene is TRBJ2-6, the V gene TRBV19; possible D gene TRBD2, 6 bases. The CDR3 is 17 amino acids. Germline V gives CDR1 LNHDA, CDR2 SQIVND (reference sequence). Trimming removed 0 bases from V and 4 bases from J, with 13 bases in between. This CDR3 is CASSIDRRGAGANVLTF. Written as DNA, the CDR3 is TGTGCCAGTAGTATAGATCGGAGGGGTGCGGGGGCCAACGTCCTGACTTTC.

The chain recombines TRBV6-6 with TRBJ1-1; D is unresolved. The germline CDR1 and CDR2 sequences are MNHNY and SVGAGI (reference sequence). This CDR3 has 10 residues. V gave up 6 bases and J gave up 10 bases, with 9 bases separating them. CDR3 nucleotides: TGTGCCAGCAGCAGGAACGTAGCTTTCTTT. It specifies CASSRNVAFF.

On this clone: Other DNA sequences in the sample encode the same CDR3. The chain employs TRBV18 and TRBJ1-1; TRBD1 matches 9 bases. The V gene end was trimmed by 6 bases and the J gene end by 1 base; junction bases not matched to a gene: 3. There are 14 residues in the CDR3. Per the germline V gene, CDR1 is KGHSH and CDR2 is LQKENI. The CDR3 nucleotides are TGTGCCAGCTCTCCGGGACAGGGGAACACTGAAGCTTTCTTT. The encoded protein is CASSPGQGNTEAFF.

This clone was seen just once. Other DNA sequences in the same sample also yield this CDR3. The chain couples TRBV9 to TRBJ1-1; weak D call: TRBD1 (5 bases). V lost 3 bases and J lost 2, with 8 bases in between. CDR3 length equals 13 residues. Germline CDR1 SGDLS, CDR2 YYNGEE. In nucleotides, the CDR3 is TGTGCCAGCAGCGGGGGGGTCAACACTGAAGCTTTCTTT. This codes for CASSGGVNTEAFF. Full variable domain (missing parts from reference TRBV9 and TRBJ1-1): DSGVTQTPKHLITATGQRVTLRCSPRSGDLSVYWYQQSLDQGLQFLIQYYNGEERAKGNILERFSAQQFPDLHSELNLSSLELGDSALYFCASSGGVNTEAFFGQGTRLTVV.

The V call is TRBV7-9, the J call TRBJ1-5; D may be TRBD1 (6 bases). The CDR3 covers 19 residues. Germline CDR1 SEHNR, CDR2 FQNEAQ (reference sequence). Trimming pared 5 bases from V and 0 bases from J, leaving 23 bases between. CDR3 amino acids: CASSTNRAGANYSNQPQHF. In DNA, the CDR3 is TGTGCCAGCAGCACTAACCGGGCAGGGGCCAACTATAGCAATCAGCCCCAGCATTTT.

The chain uses TRBV5-5 and TRBJ2-5; tentative D call: TRBD1 (6 bases). Germline CDR1 and CDR2: SGHKS and YYEKEE (reference sequence). The CDR3 extends over 16 amino acids. The germline V and J ends were trimmed by 2 bases and 1 base, with 15 bases remaining between them. The CDR3 bases are TGTGCCAGCAGCTTTGGGACAACAACCCTCCAAGAGACCCAGTACTTC. Its protein is CASSFGTTTLQETQYF.

The chain couples TRBV7-9 to TRBJ1-4; TRBD1 might be the D (6 bases). This CDR3 spans 12 amino acids. The V gene lost 5 bases and the J gene lost 8 bases, with 9 bases spanning the gap. Germline V gives CDR1 SEHNR, CDR2 FQNEAQ (reference sequence). CDR3 residues: CASSIQGEKLFF. CDR3 nucleotide sequence: TGTGCCAGCAGCATACAGGGAGAAAAACTGTTTTTT.

V and J are TRBV6-1 and TRBJ1-2, with D tentatively TRBD1 (5 bases). The CDR3 extends over 12 amino acids. The germline V and J ends were trimmed by 1 base and 9 bases, with 9 bases remaining between them. Germline V gives CDR1 MNHNS, CDR2 SASEGT. The CDR3 DNA sequence: TGTGCCAGCAGTGAAGTGGGGGGGAGCTACACCTTC. This sequence encodes CASSEVGGSYTF.

J is TRBJ2-7 and V is TRBV12-3 or TRBV12-4; weak D call: TRBD1 (5 bases). V lost 4 bases and J lost 5, with 6 bases in between. The CDR3 is 11 amino acids. The chain's CDR3 is CASSWGNEQYF. The DNA for the CDR3 is TGTGCCAGCAGTTGGGGCAACGAGCAGTACTTC.

The rearrangement uses TRBV5-6 and TRBJ1-2; possible D gene TRBD1, 6 bases. CDR1 and CDR2 from the germline V gene are SGHDT and YYEEEE. The CDR3 has 16 amino acids. Between the trimmed V and J ends, which lost 4 bases and 0 bases, there was a span of 16 bases. DNA for the CDR3: TGTGCCAGCAGCCAAGGAGTGGGGGCAACTAACTATGGCTACACCTTC. Its protein product is CASSQGVGATNYGYTF.

The CDR3 region is CASSPLTGHEQYF. In nucleotides, the CDR3 is TGCGCCAGCAGCCCCTTGACAGGTCACGAGCAGTACTTC. The chain couples TRBV5-1 to TRBJ2-7; the D gene is possibly TRBD1 (6 bases). This CDR3 is built from 13 residues. With 4 bases removed from V and 5 bases from J, the gap between germline ends came to 13 bases. Germline V gene sequence: CDR1 SGHRS, CDR2 YFSETQ.

CDR3 DNA sequence: TGCGCCAGCAGCACACAGGGAGTCGAAGAGACCCAGTACTTC. It yields the protein CASSTQGVEETQYF. The J gene is TRBJ2-5, the V gene TRBV5-1; possible D gene TRBD1, 6 bases. From germline, CDR1 is SGHRS and CDR2 YFSETQ. The CDR3 runs 14 residues. Trimming removed 4 bases at V and 3 bases at J, with 13 bases between.

This clone showed up just once. The chain recombines TRBV29-1 with TRBJ1-2; D is unresolved. The germline gives CDR1 SQVTM, CDR2 ANQGSEA. This CDR3 has 12 amino acids. V lost 0 bases, J lost 6 bases, and 8 bases lay in between. The CDR3 is CSVEETQNGYTF. In DNA form, the CDR3 reads TGCAGCGTTGAAGAGACACAAAATGGCTACACCTTC.

J is TRBJ1-1 and V is TRBV7-8; D might be TRBD1 (5 bases). Trimming pared 1 base from V and 8 bases from J, leaving 20 bases between. The CDR3 has 16 residues. Germline V CDR1 and CDR2: SGHVS, FQNEAQ. The CDR3 spells CASSLGGTAGGSEAFF. For the CDR3, the DNA is TGTGCCAGCAGCTTAGGAGGGACGGCCGGGGGATCGGAAGCTTTCTTT. The whole variable domain, filled in from reference TRBV7-8 and TRBJ1-1, reads GAGVSQSPRYKVAKRGQDVALRCDPISGHVSLFWYQQALGQGPEFLTYFQNEAQLDKSGLPSDRFFAERPEGSVSTLKIQRTQQEDSAVYLCASSLGGTAGGSEAFFGQGTRLTVV.

The rearrangement uses TRBV27 and TRBJ2-7, with 8 bases lining up with TRBD2. V gave up 6 bases and J gave up 4 bases; unmatched junction bases: 5. The germline V gene has CDR1 MNHEY and CDR2 SMNVEV (reference sequence). The CDR3 length is 13 residues. For the CDR3, the DNA is TGTGCCAGCAGGTCGGGGGGGAGATACGAGCAGTACTTC. This sequence encodes CASRSGGRYEQYF.

In nucleotides, the CDR3 is TGTGCCAGCTCAACCGGGACAGTTTATAGCAATCAGCCCCAGCATTTT. Its translation: CASSTGTVYSNQPQHF. The V call is TRBV18, the J call TRBJ1-5; 7 bases fit TRBD1. Germline CDR1 reads KGHSH; CDR2 reads LQKENI. Trimming removed 5 bases from V and 0 bases from J; junction bases left unmatched: 7. This CDR3 spans 16 amino acids.

V and J are TRBV10-3 and TRBJ2-7; TRBD2 is a possible D gene (7 bases). The length of the CDR3 is 17 residues. CDR1 and CDR2 from the germline V gene are ENHRY and SYGVKD. V dropped 2 bases and J dropped 0 bases, with 17 bases sitting between them. The CDR3 region is CAISEGGGGAPSYEQYF. Here the CDR3 DNA reads TGTGCCATCAGTGAGGGGGGAGGGGGTGCCCCCTCCTACGAGCAGTACTTC.

J is TRBJ1-5 and V is TRBV10-3; the match to TRBD1 covers 10 bases. This CDR3 region has 15 residues. Per the germline V gene, CDR1 is ENHRY and CDR2 is SYGVKD. J lost 7 bases, V lost 6 bases, and 9 bases had no gene match. This chain's CDR3 is CAISQDRGTGQPQHF. Here the CDR3 DNA reads TGTGCCATCAGCCAGGACAGGGGGACGGGGCAGCCCCAGCATTTT.

The chain recombines TRBV2 with TRBJ2-5, with 8 positions matching TRBD2. The CDR3 runs to 12 residues. Trimming at V came to 11 bases and at J to 3 bases, leaving 5 bases not matched to a gene. Germline lookup yields CDR1 SNHLY and CDR2 FYNNEI. CDR3 protein: CAAQAGEETQYF. CDR3 DNA sequence: TGTGCCGCCCAAGCGGGGGAAGAGACCCAGTACTTC.

As to this clone: The sample contains more than one DNA sequence encoding this CDR3. This CDR3 reads CASSEVSSNQPQHF. CDR3 bases: TGTGCCAGCAGTGAAGTGAGCAGCAATCAGCCCCAGCATTTT. This chain uses TRBV6-1 with TRBJ1-5, with D hard to call. In germline, CDR1 is MNHNS, CDR2 SASEGT. The CDR3 consists of 14 residues. Trimming shortened V by 1 base and J by 1 base, and 5 bases separated the two germline ends.